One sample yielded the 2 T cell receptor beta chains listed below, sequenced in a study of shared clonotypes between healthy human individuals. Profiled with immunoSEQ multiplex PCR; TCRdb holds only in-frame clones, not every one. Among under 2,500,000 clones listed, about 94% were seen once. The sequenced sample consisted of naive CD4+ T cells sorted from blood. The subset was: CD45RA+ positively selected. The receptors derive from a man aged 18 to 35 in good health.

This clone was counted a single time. The CDR3 protein is CASSQPGTGFYGYTF. The DNA for the CDR3 is TGCGCCAGCAGCCAACCCGGGACAGGGTTCTATGGCTACACCTTC. The chain has TRBV4-1 and TRBJ1-2; 9 nucleotides match TRBD1. The V segment lost 2 bases and the J segment 4 bases; nucleotides outside the gene matches: 5. The CDR3 has 15 amino acids. Germline CDR1 and CDR2: MGHRA and YSYEKL.

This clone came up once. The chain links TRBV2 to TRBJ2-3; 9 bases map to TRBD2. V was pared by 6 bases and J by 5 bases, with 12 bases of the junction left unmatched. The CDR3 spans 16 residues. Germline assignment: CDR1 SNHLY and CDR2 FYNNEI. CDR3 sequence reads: CASSKRGREGLDTQYF. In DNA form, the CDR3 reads TGTGCCAGCAGCAAAAGGGGGCGGGAGGGCCTAGATACGCAGTATTTT.